The clone carrying this TCR beta chain has only a few counts. A read error may be the cause here, since a much bigger clone is one base away. Sequencing libraries for TCR beta were prepared with iRepertoire HTBI primers and Arm-PCR of CDR3 regions. MiXCR, run by TCRdb on the multiplex PCR reads, gives a single entry per CDR3 protein. The table records some 490,000 distinct CDR3 sequences, approximately 12% of them present only once. This specimen comes from a study of regulatory T cells in long-lasting Graves disease. Time point noted: newly diagnosed GD, antithyroid drugs for less than 3 months. Preparation of the TCR library used RNA extracted from PBMCs. CDR1 MDHEN and CDR2 SYDVKM come from the germline V gene. CDR3 length: 15 amino acids. These records were also assigned to another study, of T cells in Graves' hyperthyroidism and ophthalmopathy.

The V and J genes are TRBV28 and TRBJ2-1; 7 bases match TRBD1. Sample: peripheral blood mononuclear cells (PBMCs), taken at new diagnosis, from a patient treated with antithyroid drugs. The source of this sequence is a woman younger than 45 with Graves disease. The CDR3 loop reads CASSLDRVGQDEQSF. CDR3 coding DNA: TGTGCCAGCAGTTTGGATAGAGTCGGACAGGATGAGCAGTCCTTC. Combining the CDR3 with reference TRBV28 and TRBJ2-1 gives the whole variable domain DVKVTQSSRYLVKRTGEKVFLECVQDMDHENMFWYRQDPGLGLRLIYFSYDVKMKEKGDIPEGYSVSREKKERFSLILESASTNQTSMYLCASSLDRVGQDEQSFGPGTRLTVL.